These 22 T cell receptor beta chains were all obtained from the same sample, sequenced in a study of neurological immune-mediated disorders. MiXCR was run by TCRdb on the 5' RACE reads, yielding one entry per CDR3 protein. The sample holds 93,000 or so distinct CDR3 sequences; 10% to 11% are singletons and the top ten take approximately 3.4%. Time point noted: longitudinal time-point 3. Sequences were obtained from PBMCs. Every receptor here comes from a female donor with HTLV-1-associated myelopathy (HAM/TSP).

This clonotype appeared a single time. A read error is possible here, since a much larger clone lies one base away. The chain couples TRBV20-1 to TRBJ2-1, with TRBD2 matching over 7 bases. Per the germline V gene, CDR1 is DFQATT and CDR2 is SNEGSKA (reference sequence). The V gene end was trimmed by 6 bases and the J gene end by 10 bases; junction bases not matched to a gene: 18. This CDR3 is 15 amino acids long. CDR3 loop: CSAKLSGDHWREQFF. In nucleotides, the CDR3 is TGCAGTGCGAAACTAAGCGGGGATCATTGGAGGGAGCAGTTCTTC.

With respect to this clonotype: The junction and the germline gene differ at one end; a read error may be behind it. The chain carries TRBV5-1 and TRBJ2-4; 7 positions match TRBD2. Germline CDR1 and CDR2: SGHRS and YFSETQ. The CDR3 is made up of 15 amino acids. DNA for the CDR3: TGCGCCAGCAGCTTGTCGGCCCGGGGGGATAACATTCAGCACTTT. It specifies CASSLSARGDNIQHF.

At least ten counts were recorded for this clonotype. The chain couples TRBV28 to TRBJ1-5, with 10 bases aligning to TRBD1. The germline CDR1 and CDR2 sequences are MDHEN and SYDVKM. V shed 1 base, J shed 7 bases, and the junction held 7 bases outside the gene matches. The CDR3 length is 16 residues. This CDR3 reads CASSLSAGTGEQPQHF. The CDR3 nucleotides read TGTGCCAGCAGTTTATCCGCCGGGACAGGGGAGCAGCCCCAGCATTTT.

This clonotype was observed many times. The CDR3 nucleotides read TGCGCCAGCAGTGGAGGACTAGCGGGGGCCTCAGATACGCAGTATTTT. This encodes CASSGGLAGASDTQYF. The chain couples TRBV10-1 to TRBJ2-3, with 13 nucleotides matching TRBD2. J gave up 4 bases and V 4 bases, and 5 bases lay outside the gene matches. Per the germline V gene, CDR1 is WNHNN and CDR2 is SYGVQD (reference sequence). The CDR3 totals 16 residues.

The gene calls are TRBV12-3 or TRBV12-4 and TRBJ2-1; perhaps TRBD2 as D (5 bases). CDR3 length equals 14 residues. V lost 10 bases and J 2 bases, leaving 15 bases between the germline ends. The CDR3: CATRLGDAYNEQFF. The CDR3 coding sequence is TGTGCCACCCGCCTCGGGGATGCCTACAATGAGCAGTTCTTC.

This clonotype was seen ten or more times. V is TRBV20-1 and J is TRBJ1-4; no clear D. The CDR3 extends over 10 amino acids. The germline V gene encodes CDR1 DFQATT and CDR2 SNEGSKA (reference sequence). V was pared by 3 bases and J by 8 bases, with 4 bases between. This CDR3 reads CSASREKLFF. The CDR3 DNA sequence: TGCAGTGCTAGCAGGGAAAAACTGTTTTTT.

Ten or more counts support this clonotype. The CDR3 sequence: CASSSRDLFQPQHF. The DNA for the CDR3 is TGTGCCAGCAGTTCCAGGGACCTTTTCCAGCCCCAGCATTTT. J is TRBJ1-5 and V is TRBV12-3 or TRBV12-4; possibly TRBD1 for D (5 bases). The CDR3 is 14 amino acids. V was shortened by 4 bases and J by 7 bases, with 14 bases between the two germline ends.

This clonotype has ten or more counts. V gene TRBV20-1 combines with J gene TRBJ2-5, with 9 nucleotides matching TRBD2. The CDR3 sequence is 17 residues long. Trimming removed 3 bases from V and 5 bases from J; junction bases left unmatched: 16. Germline V gene data show CDR1 as DFQATT and CDR2 as SNEGSKA (reference sequence). DNA for the CDR3: TGCAGTGCTAGGGGACAACCGGGACTAGCTTATCGGGAGACCCAGTACTTC. Translation gives CSARGQPGLAYRETQYF.

This clonotype was picked up many times. The chain links TRBV20-1 to TRBJ2-7; perhaps TRBD1 as D (5 bases). V was cut by 0 bases and J by 6 bases, with 12 bases left in between. The germline gives CDR1 DFQATT, CDR2 SNEGSKA (reference sequence). The CDR3 is made up of 13 amino acids. CDR3 nucleotide sequence: TGCAGTGCTAGAGACTTCAGGGTCCTCGAGCAGTACTTC. Translation: CSARDFRVLEQYF.

This clonotype was seen repeatedly, ten times or more. The CDR3 DNA reads TGCGCCAGCAGCCTATCGGGAAGTACTAATGAAAAACTGTTTTTT. As protein: CASSLSGSTNEKLFF. This chain links TRBV4-1 with TRBJ1-4; D is unresolved. This CDR3 is built from 15 residues. Trimming removed 4 bases at V and 2 bases at J, with 11 bases between. The germline gives CDR1 MGHRA, CDR2 YSYEKL.

Sample share makes this clonotype medium-sized. The gene calls are TRBV5-1 and TRBJ2-7; D call uncertain. V lost 0 bases to trimming and J lost 3 bases, with 4 bases between them. This CDR3 contains 12 residues. In germline, CDR1 is SGHRS, CDR2 YFSETQ. The DNA of the CDR3 is TGCGCCAGCAGCTTGGGGGGCTACGAGCAGTACTTC. This codes for CASSLGGYEQYF.

The sample holds many counts of this clonotype. The rearrangement joins TRBV7-2 to TRBJ1-2; weak D call: TRBD1 (5 bases). Germline values: CDR1 SGHTA, CDR2 FQGNSA. With 1 base removed from V and 5 bases from J, the gap between germline ends came to 17 bases. The CDR3 is 16 residues long. The CDR3 bases are TGTGCCAGCAGCTTAGATCGGGACCCTGGCGTATATGGCTACACCTTC. Translating it yields CASSLDRDPGVYGYTF.

This rearrangement joins TRBV20-1 to TRBJ2-4; TRBD2 matches 10 bases. J gave up 16 bases and V 0 bases, and 9 bases lay outside the gene matches. The length of the CDR3 is 13 residues. The germline V gene encodes CDR1 DFQATT and CDR2 SNEGSKA (reference sequence). The CDR3 loop reads CSARDEREGGSYF. The DNA for the CDR3 is TGCAGTGCTAGAGATGAGCGGGAGGGGGGCAGCTACTTC.

This clonotype appeared many times. The chain joins TRBV20-1 to TRBJ2-7; 8 bases agree with TRBD1. Germline assignment: CDR1 DFQATT and CDR2 SNEGSKA (reference sequence). The CDR3 consists of 13 residues. The chain's CDR3 is CSQGRDRLKEQYF. DNA for the CDR3: TGCAGCCAGGGACGGGACAGGTTGAAAGAGCAGTACTTC.

This clonotype was detected many times. Written as DNA, the CDR3 is TGTGCCAGCAGATCCACAGGGGTTCAGCCCCAGCATTTT. It yields the protein CASRSTGVQPQHF. The rearrangement joins TRBV28 to TRBJ1-5, with 7 bases fitting TRBD1. Germline CDR1 and CDR2: MDHEN and SYDVKM. J lost 6 bases, V lost 6 bases, and 5 bases had no gene match. The CDR3 spans 13 residues.

This clonotype was counted ten times or more. The chain joins TRBV2 to TRBJ1-5, with TRBD1 matching over 7 bases. CDR1 SNHLY and CDR2 FYNNEI come from the germline V gene. The CDR3 totals 15 residues. After removal of 10 bases from V and 0 bases from J, the junction contained 9 bases not matched to a gene. The CDR3 coding sequence is TGTGCCATCGGGACAGTATCTTATAGCAATCAGCCCCAGCATTTT. It translates to CAIGTVSYSNQPQHF.

This clonotype showed up many times. V and J are TRBV5-1 and TRBJ2-7; D unresolved. The CDR3 extends over 14 amino acids. V was clipped by 1 base and J by 2 bases, with 10 bases between them. CDR1 SGHRS and CDR2 YFSETQ come from the germline V gene. The CDR3 coding sequence is TGCGCCAGCAGCTTGAACGTGAGAACCTACGAGCAGTACTTC. This encodes CASSLNVRTYEQYF.

This clonotype was observed at least ten times. The chain has TRBV5-1 and TRBJ2-7; D gene ambiguous. V was trimmed by 0 bases and J by 2 bases, leaving 9 bases between them. CDR1 and CDR2 (germline): SGHRS, YFSETQ. This CDR3 has 14 amino acids. CDR3 loop: CASSLDGGAYEQYF. CDR3 DNA: TGCGCCAGCAGCTTGGATGGCGGAGCCTACGAGCAGTACTTC.

This clonotype appeared many times. The genes are TRBV20-1 and TRBJ2-4; TRBD2 might be the D (5 bases). Germline V lookup: CDR1 DFQATT, CDR2 SNEGSKA (reference sequence). Trimming pared 4 bases from V and 9 bases from J, leaving 16 bases between. The CDR3 is 13 residues long. The CDR3 DNA reads TGCAGTGCTACAGTGACGGTGGGAGTCATTCAGTACTTC. This codes for CSATVTVGVIQYF.

Only a few counts were recorded for this clonotype. This sequence joins TRBV27 and TRBJ2-7, with 12 bases matching TRBD1. This CDR3 comprises 15 residues. V lost 4 bases to trimming and J lost 4 bases; unmatched junction nucleotides: 5. CDR1 and CDR2 (germline): MNHEY, SMNVEV (reference sequence). DNA of the CDR3: TGTGCCAGCAGTTCAAGGGGACAGGGGGCTTACGAGCAGTACTTC. Translating it yields CASSSRGQGAYEQYF.

With regard to this clonotype: A junction end diverges from the germline sequence, so it may reflect a read error. The rearrangement links TRBV7-9 to TRBJ2-1, with a tentative D call TRBD1 (5 bases). This CDR3 has 16 residues. Germline assignment: CDR1 SEHNR and CDR2 FQNEAQ (reference sequence). The CDR3 DNA sequence: TGTGCAAGCAGCTTAGGGGTGAGACAGTTAATCAATGAGCAGTTCTTC. Its translation: CASSLGVRQLINEQFF.

This clonotype was counted at least ten times. This chain joins TRBV6-1 and TRBJ2-1, with D possibly matching TRBD1 (5 bases). The CDR3 sequence is 16 residues long. V lost 6 bases and J lost 1, with 16 bases in between. Germline CDR1 and CDR2: MNHNS and SASEGT. CDR3 sequence reads: CASRKEAGWSYNEQFF. The CDR3 DNA sequence: TGTGCCAGCAGAAAAGAGGCAGGGTGGTCCTACAATGAGCAGTTCTTC.